The next 21 T cell receptor beta chains were all read from a single sample in a study of identical twins. TCRdb re-called the 5' RACE reads with MiXCR, one entry per CDR3 protein. The sample lists fewer than 900,000 distinct CDR3 sequences, 15% to 20% occurring once. These data were likewise used in another study, on T cells expressing NK-cell markers.

Sequencing was performed on PBMCs. The receptors stem from a woman younger than 35 in good health.

The gene calls are TRBV6-6 and TRBJ2-7, with D unresolved. Trimming took 5 bases from V and 6 from J, leaving 14 bases between them. The CDR3 consists of 13 residues. The germline CDR1 and CDR2 sequences are MNHNY and SVGAGI (reference sequence). This CDR3 is CASSKTMAPEQYF. Written as DNA, the CDR3 is TGTGCCAGCAGTAAAACGATGGCGCCCGAGCAGTACTTC.

This clonotype occurred a few times. This chain joins TRBV4-2 and TRBJ2-5; D is unclear. The germline V gene encodes CDR1 LGHNA and CDR2 YNFKEQ. The CDR3 contains 13 residues. V lost 0 bases and J 5 bases, leaving 7 bases between the germline ends. CDR3 nucleotides: TGTGCCAGCAGCCAAGATCCATGGGAGACCCAGTACTTC. As protein: CASSQDPWETQYF.

The chain is built from TRBV25-1 and TRBJ2-7; the D call may be TRBD1 or TRBD2 (5 bases each). CDR3 length: 12 residues. Trimming left V 6 bases short and J 6 bases short, with 12 bases between. In germline, CDR1 is MGHDK, CDR2 SYGVNS. The CDR3, as DNA: TGTGCCAGCAGGGACCATGGGGGCGAGCAGTACTTC. As protein: CASRDHGGEQYF.

This clonotype was seen a handful of times. The genes are TRBV12-3 or TRBV12-4 and TRBJ2-5; D possibly corresponds to TRBD2 (6 bases). Trimming took 3 bases from V and 2 from J, leaving 16 bases between them. This CDR3 spans 16 amino acids. The CDR3 DNA reads as TGTGCCAGCAGTTTTGAGCGGGTACGTTGGCAAGAGACCCAGTACTTC. Protein: CASSFERVRWQETQYF.

There are many counts of this clonotype. The chain combines TRBV20-1 with TRBJ2-1; TRBD2 might be the D (5 bases). The CDR3 length is 11 residues. Deletions cut 4 bases from V and 14 bases from J, with 15 bases between. CDR1 is DFQATT and CDR2 is SNEGSKA in the germline V gene (reference sequence). CDR3 amino acids: CSAIRDQEEFF. The CDR3 nucleotides are TGCAGTGCTATCCGGGATCAGGAGGAGTTCTTC.

The V gene is TRBV4-2, the J gene TRBJ2-1; perhaps TRBD1 as D (5 bases). Per germline, CDR1 LGHNA and CDR2 YNFKEQ. CDR3 length equals 14 residues. V lost 4 bases and J 10 bases, leaving 17 bases between the germline ends. The CDR3 bases are TGTGCCAGCAGCCGCAACCCAGGGTTAGGAGAGCAGTTCTTC. Protein: CASSRNPGLGEQFF.

The rearrangement uses TRBV29-1 and TRBJ2-2; D not certain. The V gene lost 5 bases and the J gene lost 4 bases, with 11 bases spanning the gap. The CDR3 has 13 amino acids. Germline lookup yields CDR1 SQVTM and CDR2 ANQGSEA. The CDR3 sequence is CSVCPPGTGELFF. For the CDR3, the DNA is TGCAGCGTTTGCCCCCCGGGCACCGGGGAGCTGTTTTTT.

This clonotype has more than one count but fewer than ten. This chain joins TRBV5-5 and TRBJ1-2; D is uncertain. The germline V gene has CDR1 SGHKS and CDR2 YYEKEE (reference sequence). There are 15 residues in the CDR3. V was cut by 3 bases and J by 3 bases, with 15 bases left in between. The CDR3 spells CASSSYTPGDYGYTF. In DNA, the CDR3 is TGTGCCAGCAGCTCATATACCCCTGGAGACTATGGCTACACCTTC.

This clonotype was counted between two and nine times. The V call is TRBV6-1, the J call TRBJ2-3, with D tentatively TRBD2 (5 bases). This CDR3 is built from 14 residues. CDR1 MNHNS and CDR2 SASEGT come from the germline V gene. The V end lost 7 bases, the J end lost 4 bases, and 15 bases lay between the germline ends. CDR3 amino acids: CASNFRGPADTQYF. CDR3 nucleotides: TGTGCCAGCAACTTTCGAGGGCCGGCAGATACGCAGTATTTT.

In this sample, this clonotype turned up once. The V gene is TRBV6-1, the J gene TRBJ2-2, with 7 bases aligning to TRBD1. With V trimmed by 7 bases and J by 2 bases, 10 bases remained unmatched. Germline V CDR1 and CDR2: MNHNS, SASEGT. The CDR3 length is 16 residues. The CDR3 nucleotides read TGTGCCAGCACCCATCGTGGGACAGTAAACACCGGGGAGCTGTTTTTT. Protein product: CASTHRGTVNTGELFF.

This rearrangement joins TRBV7-2 to TRBJ2-7; TRBD2 matches at 10 bases. Germline V CDR1 and CDR2: SGHTA, FQGNSA. The J segment lost 4 bases and the V segment lost 5 bases, leaving 11 bases of the junction unmatched. The CDR3 has 16 amino acids. CDR3 residues: CASSPPRAGGPYEQYF. CDR3 DNA sequence: TGTGCCAGCAGCCCACCGAGAGCGGGAGGGCCGTACGAGCAGTACTTC.

This chain links TRBV29-1 with TRBJ2-2, with 8 nucleotides matching TRBD2. Germline CDR1 is SQVTM and CDR2 is ANQGSEA. The CDR3 length is 13 residues. V shed 8 bases and J 4 bases; nucleotides not matched to a gene: 6. The CDR3 loop is CSYRAGGTGELFF. The CDR3 DNA reads as TGCAGCTACAGGGCGGGAGGCACCGGGGAGCTGTTTTTT.

The rearrangement links TRBV6-1 to TRBJ2-1; 12 nucleotides match TRBD2. The length of the CDR3 is 15 residues. Per the germline V gene, CDR1 is MNHNS and CDR2 is SASEGT. The ends lost 3 bases at V and 10 bases at J; junction bases unmatched: 7. CDR3 bases: TGTGCCAGCAGTGAGACTAGCGGGAGCCTCCGGGAGCAGTTCTTC. Translating gives CASSETSGSLREQFF.

This sequence joins TRBV18 and TRBJ1-4, with TRBD1 matching 8 bases. In germline, CDR1 is KGHSH, CDR2 LQKENI. This CDR3 is built from 14 residues. V shed 6 bases and J 8 bases; nucleotides not matched to a gene: 8. CDR3 protein: CASSSDRVWEKLFF. The DNA for the CDR3 is TGTGCCAGCTCGTCGGACAGGGTTTGGGAAAAACTGTTTTTT.

This clonotype was observed a few times. For the CDR3, the DNA is TGTGCCAGCAACCTGGGACTAGCGGGAGAAAGCTCCTACAATGAGCAGTTCTTC. It encodes CASNLGLAGESSYNEQFF. The chain has TRBV11-1 and TRBJ2-1; 14 bases are shared with TRBD2. V lost 7 bases and J lost 0; bases outside the gene matches: 8. CDR1 and CDR2 from the germline V gene are SGHAT and FQDESV (reference sequence). The length of the CDR3 is 18 residues.

This rearrangement joins TRBV11-1 to TRBJ1-2; unclear D gene. In germline, CDR1 is SGHAT, CDR2 FQDESV (reference sequence). This CDR3 has 14 amino acids. Trimming removed 1 base from V and 6 bases from J, with 12 bases in between. The CDR3 sequence is CASSLDRHSNGYTF. In nucleotides, the CDR3 is TGTGCCAGCAGCTTAGACAGACATTCAAATGGCTACACCTTC.

This sequence joins TRBV11-2 and TRBJ2-1; the match to TRBD2 covers 8 bases. V shed 3 bases and J 0 bases; nucleotides not matched to a gene: 4. From germline, CDR1 is SGHAT and CDR2 FQNNGV. CDR3 length: 16 residues. The DNA for the CDR3 is TGTGCCAGCAGCTTCACACTAGCGGACTCCTACAATGAGCAGTTCTTC. This translates into CASSFTLADSYNEQFF.

This clonotype was picked up a small number of times. J is TRBJ1-3 and V is TRBV12-3 or TRBV12-4; D is undetermined. Trimming removed 8 bases from V and 3 bases from J, with 20 bases in between. The CDR3 has 16 residues. This CDR3 is CASAKMTRNNGNTIYF. The CDR3 DNA is TGTGCCAGCGCAAAGATGACCCGGAACAATGGAAACACCATATATTTT.

The chain has TRBV20-1 and TRBJ1-3; no clear D. CDR3 length equals 12 residues. Trimming took off 5 bases at V and 2 bases at J, with 7 bases between the two ends. Germline CDR1 and CDR2: DFQATT and SNEGSKA (reference sequence). The CDR3 region has the DNA TGCAGTGCTGCCCGTGCTGGAAACACCATATATTTT. It codes for CSAARAGNTIYF.

This clonotype was seen only a few times. This chain links TRBV29-1 with TRBJ2-7; unclear D gene. CDR1 and CDR2 from the germline V gene are SQVTM and ANQGSEA. With 5 bases removed from V and 3 bases from J, the gap between germline ends came to 11 bases. The CDR3 runs to 12 residues. The CDR3 DNA is TGCAGCGTTTTCCGAGGAGACTACGAGCAGTACTTC. Its protein product is CSVFRGDYEQYF.

This clonotype showed up just a few times. The rearrangement joins TRBV5-1 to TRBJ2-5, with 12 bases that match TRBD2. Germline V gene sequence: CDR1 SGHRS, CDR2 YFSETQ. This CDR3 has 19 amino acids. Unmatched junction bases numbered 14, after V lost 5 bases and J lost 0 bases. CDR3 in DNA: TGCGCCAGCAGATCAGGCGTGACTAGCGGGGGCCCGTACCAAGAGACCCAGTACTTC. Translating it yields CASRSGVTSGGPYQETQYF.